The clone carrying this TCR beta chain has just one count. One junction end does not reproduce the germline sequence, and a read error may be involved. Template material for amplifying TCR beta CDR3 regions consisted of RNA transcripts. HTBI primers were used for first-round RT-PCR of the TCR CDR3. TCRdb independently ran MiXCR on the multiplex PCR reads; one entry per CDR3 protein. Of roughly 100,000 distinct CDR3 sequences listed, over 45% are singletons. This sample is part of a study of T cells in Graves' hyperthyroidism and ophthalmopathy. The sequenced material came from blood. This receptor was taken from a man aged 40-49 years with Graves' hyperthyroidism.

The CDR3 reads CAGSETGPEQYF. The CDR3 DNA reads TGTGCCGGCAGTGAAACAGGGCCCGAGCAGTACTTC. The chain uses TRBV10-2 and TRBJ2-7, with D possibly matching TRBD1 (6 bases). Germline V lookup: CDR1 WSHSY, CDR2 SAAADI. The CDR3 covers 12 residues.